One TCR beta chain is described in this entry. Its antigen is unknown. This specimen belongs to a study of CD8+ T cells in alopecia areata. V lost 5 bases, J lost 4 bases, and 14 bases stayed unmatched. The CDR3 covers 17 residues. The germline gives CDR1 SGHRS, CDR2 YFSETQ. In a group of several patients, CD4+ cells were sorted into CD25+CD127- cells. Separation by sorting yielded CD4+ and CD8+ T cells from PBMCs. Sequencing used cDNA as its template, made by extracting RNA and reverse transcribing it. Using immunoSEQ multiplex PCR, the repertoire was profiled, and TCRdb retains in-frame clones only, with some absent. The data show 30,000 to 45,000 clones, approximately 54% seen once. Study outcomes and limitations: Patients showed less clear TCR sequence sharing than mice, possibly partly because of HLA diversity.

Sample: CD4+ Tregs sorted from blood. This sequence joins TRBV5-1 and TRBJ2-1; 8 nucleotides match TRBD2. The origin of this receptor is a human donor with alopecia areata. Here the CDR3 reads CASSYQRAGALYNEQFF. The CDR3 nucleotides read TGCGCCAGCAGTTACCAGCGAGCGGGGGCGTTATACAATGAGCAGTTCTTC.